The 27 T cell receptor beta chains reported below all come from one sample, sequenced in a study of T cells in Graves' hyperthyroidism and ophthalmopathy. TCR beta CDR3 sequences were amplified from RNA transcripts. Primed by the HTBI set, a first-round RT-PCR was run on the TCR CDR3. TCRdb reprocessed the multiplex PCR reads with MiXCR, giving one entry per CDR3 protein. The data show 400,000 to 500,000 distinct CDR3 sequences, with over 13% seen just once and 17% held by the top ten. Material for sequencing was blood. The source of these receptors is a woman between 18 and 30 years old with Graves' hyperthyroidism.

The chain is built from TRBV6-2 or TRBV6-3 and TRBJ1-5; D may be TRBD1 (6 bases). With 0 bases removed from V and 4 bases from J, the gap between germline ends came to 10 bases. The CDR3 spans 15 residues. Looked up from germline, CDR1 is MNHEY and CDR2 is SVGEGT. The CDR3: CASSYSRGMNQPQHF. CDR3 nucleotide sequence: TGTGCCAGCAGTTACTCGAGGGGGATGAATCAGCCCCAGCATTTT.

On this clonotype: A much larger clone lies one base from this, so it may be a read error. The chain carries TRBV14 and TRBJ2-7; 7 bases agree with TRBD2. CDR3 length equals 15 residues. Germline CDR1 is SGHDN and CDR2 is FVKESK. The junction had 13 bases not matched to a gene; V was cut back by 5 bases and J by 6 bases. The CDR3 sequence is CASSFVRTGRSEQYF. The CDR3 DNA follows: TGTGCCAGCAGCTTTGTCCGGACCGGGAGGAGCGAGCAGTACTTC.

This clonotype was counted ten times or more. The J gene is TRBJ2-3, the V gene TRBV5-1; no clear D. In germline, CDR1 is SGHRS, CDR2 YFSETQ. The CDR3 runs 11 residues. The ends were cut back, 5 bases at V and 2 bases at J, with 3 bases in the middle. CDR3 loop: CASRVTDTQYF. In DNA, the CDR3 is TGCGCCAGCAGGGTCACAGATACGCAGTATTTT.

Ten or more counts support this clonotype. The chain links TRBV10-3 to TRBJ1-2; 11 bases align to TRBD1. There are 14 residues in the CDR3. Germline V gives CDR1 ENHRY, CDR2 SYGVKD. The ends lost 4 bases at V and 5 bases at J; junction bases unmatched: 3. The CDR3 region is CAISARDRGYGYTF. DNA for the CDR3: TGTGCCATCAGTGCCAGGGACAGGGGGTATGGCTACACCTTC.

Many counts were recorded for this clonotype. This sequence joins TRBV5-1 and TRBJ2-3; 10 bases match TRBD2. CDR1 is SGHRS and CDR2 is YFSETQ in the germline V gene. The CDR3 is made up of 16 amino acids. With V trimmed by 1 base and J by 0 bases, 2 bases remained unmatched. CDR3 amino acids: CASSLTLAGSTDTQYF. CDR3 DNA sequence: TGCGCCAGCAGCTTGACACTAGCGGGGAGCACAGATACGCAGTATTTT.

This clonotype was counted many times. The J gene is TRBJ2-3, the V gene TRBV28; D call uncertain. V was shortened by 4 bases and J by 3 bases, with 14 bases between the two germline ends. The CDR3 is 15 residues long. Per germline, CDR1 MDHEN and CDR2 SYDVKM. DNA for the CDR3: TGTGCCAGCAGTTCCCCCCCAGATTTAACAGATACGCAGTATTTT. This encodes CASSSPPDLTDTQYF.

Points on this clonotype: This likely comes from a read error, as the CDR3 has no conserved phenylalanine or tryptophan at its end. The chain recombines TRBV11-3 with TRBJ2-2, with D unresolved. V was clipped by 1 base and J by 3 bases, with 6 bases between them. In germline, CDR1 is SGHNT, CDR2 YENEEA. There are 14 residues in the CDR3. The CDR3 sequence: CASSLVRDTGELFL. The CDR3, as DNA: TGTGCCAGCAGCTTAGTACGGGACACCGGGGAGCTGTTTCTT.

This clonotype was recorded many times. The gene calls are TRBV27 and TRBJ2-3, with a weak D call TRBD1 (5 bases). The CDR3 extends over 13 amino acids. CDR1 is MNHEY, CDR2 SMNVEV, per germline (reference sequence). V was clipped by 2 bases and J by 7 bases, with 10 bases between them. CDR3 region: CASSLTRVHTQYF. The DNA of the CDR3 is TGTGCCAGCAGTTTAACCAGGGTTCATACGCAGTATTTT.

The chain recombines TRBV27 with TRBJ1-1; perhaps TRBD1 as D (5 bases). V shed 6 bases and J shed 1 base, with 12 bases lying between them. The CDR3 extends over 14 amino acids. Germline V gives CDR1 MNHEY, CDR2 SMNVEV (reference sequence). CDR3 residues: CASRKQDGNTEAFF. As DNA, the CDR3 is TGTGCCAGCAGGAAACAGGATGGGAACACTGAAGCTTTCTTT.

This clonotype was recorded at least ten times. The chain carries TRBV11-2 and TRBJ2-1, with a weak D call TRBD2 (5 bases). The CDR3 covers 19 residues. The germline V gene encodes CDR1 SGHAT and CDR2 FQNNGV. Trimming left V 2 bases short and J 0 bases short, with 20 bases between. CDR3 protein: CASSLRPTVRASSYNEQFF. The CDR3 DNA reads as TGTGCCAGCAGCTTAAGACCAACAGTGCGGGCGAGCTCCTACAATGAGCAGTTCTTC.

At least ten counts were recorded for this clonotype. This sequence may be a read error, since a much larger clone differs from it by one base. V usage is TRBV27 and J usage is TRBJ2-3, with D possibly being TRBD2 (6 bases). The CDR3 has 14 residues. Germline V CDR1 and CDR2: MNHEY, SMNVEV (reference sequence). The V end was cut by 1 base, the J end by 2 bases, with 7 bases between. CDR3 loop: CASSLWRDTDTQYF. In nucleotides, the CDR3 is TGTGCCAGCAGTTTATGGCGGGACACAGATACGCAGTATTTT.

The sample holds many counts of this clonotype. This chain uses TRBV6-1 with TRBJ1-1; D is unresolved. Trimming took off 7 bases at V and 6 bases at J, with 18 bases between the two ends. Germline V gene data show CDR1 as MNHNS and CDR2 as SASEGT. The CDR3 has 14 residues. CDR3 protein: CASKRTDLTAEAFF. CDR3 DNA sequence: TGTGCCAGCAAGCGGACGGACCTCACCGCTGAAGCTTTCTTT.

At least ten counts were recorded for this clonotype. The V call is TRBV19, the J call TRBJ1-1; a possible D gene is TRBD1 (5 bases). CDR3 length equals 15 residues. Trimming pared 4 bases from V and 8 bases from J, leaving 20 bases between. Germline CDR1 and CDR2: LNHDA and SQIVND (reference sequence). The CDR3 here is CASSTSRDGLPEAFF. CDR3 bases: TGTGCCAGTAGTACATCCCGGGACGGCCTCCCCGAAGCTTTCTTT.

The table lists this clonotype with many counts. The J gene is TRBJ2-1, the V gene TRBV18, with 9 bases lining up with TRBD1. Germline CDR1 and CDR2: KGHSH and LQKENI. V lost 8 bases, J lost 2 bases, and 7 bases stayed unmatched. There are 15 residues in the CDR3. In DNA form, the CDR3 reads TGTGCCAGCCGCCCGGACAGGGGCACCTACAATGAGCAGTTCTTC. This sequence encodes CASRPDRGTYNEQFF.

The sample holds many counts of this clonotype. CDR3 sequence: CASGFGGVGYEQYV. The CDR3 coding sequence is TGTGCCAGTGGATTTGGGGGAGTAGGCTACGAGCAGTACGTC. The J gene is TRBJ2-7, the V gene TRBV28; D tentatively reads TRBD1 or TRBD2 (5 bases each). The CDR3 has 14 residues. V was shortened by 9 bases and J by 3 bases, with 18 bases between the two germline ends. Per germline, CDR1 MDHEN and CDR2 SYDVKM.

There are many counts of this clonotype. The chain uses TRBV2 and TRBJ2-5, with 7 positions matching TRBD2. V dropped 5 bases and J dropped 4; count of bases not matched to a gene: 4. CDR1 is SNHLY, CDR2 FYNNEI, per germline. The CDR3 runs 13 residues. Here the CDR3 reads CASSSTSPETQYF. CDR3 sequence (DNA): TGTGCCAGCAGTTCGACTAGCCCAGAGACCCAGTACTTC. The whole variable domain, filled in from reference TRBV2 and TRBJ2-5, reads EPEVTQTPSHQVTQMGQEVILRCVPISNHLYFYWYRQILGQKVEFLVSFYNNEISEKSEIFDDQFSVERPDGSNFTLKIRSTKLEDSAMYFCASSSTSPETQYFGPGTRLLVL.

This clonotype was picked up a small number of times. The rearrangement joins TRBV5-1 to TRBJ2-7; 7 nucleotides match TRBD1. The germline CDR1 and CDR2 sequences are SGHRS and YFSETQ. With 4 bases clipped from V and 3 bases from J, the junction kept 10 bases outside the gene matches. The CDR3 runs to 15 residues. The CDR3 reads CASSPGTAKDYEQYV. CDR3 DNA: TGCGCCAGCAGCCCCGGGACAGCAAAGGACTACGAGCAGTACGTC.

This clonotype was recorded at least ten times. The chain combines TRBV12-3 or TRBV12-4 with TRBJ2-3; a possible D gene is TRBD2 (7 bases). This CDR3 spans 18 amino acids. V lost 0 bases and J lost 3, with 19 bases in between. The CDR3 loop is CASSLALIGGLDTDTQYF. Written as DNA, the CDR3 is TGTGCCAGCAGTTTAGCGCTAATCGGGGGGCTCGATACAGATACGCAGTATTTT.

V is TRBV20-1 and J is TRBJ2-7; 7 nucleotides agree with TRBD2. V lost 6 bases to trimming and J lost 3 bases; unmatched junction nucleotides: 14. The CDR3 runs 15 residues. Germline lookup yields CDR1 DFQATT and CDR2 SNEGSKA (reference sequence). CDR3 DNA sequence: TGCAGTGCAACGACTGGACTAGGTCAGAGCTACGAGCAGTACTTC. This sequence encodes CSATTGLGQSYEQYF.

The sample holds a few counts of this clonotype. This rearrangement joins TRBV25-1 to TRBJ1-4; perhaps TRBD1 as D (5 bases). In germline, CDR1 is MGHDK, CDR2 SYGVNS. Trimming shortened V by 3 bases and J by 8 bases, and 13 bases separated the two germline ends. The CDR3 is 14 residues long. The CDR3, as DNA: TGTGCCAGCAGTGATGCTACTAAGGGGGAAAAACTGTTTTTT. Its translation: CASSDATKGEKLFF.

This clonotype has more than one count but fewer than ten. The chain couples TRBV20-1 to TRBJ2-3, with unresolved D. The CDR3 length is 12 residues. The germline gives CDR1 DFQATT, CDR2 SNEGSKA (reference sequence). Trimming pared 5 bases from V and 3 bases from J, leaving 9 bases between. The CDR3 loop reads CSALKSTDTQYF. CDR3 nucleotide sequence: TGCAGTGCTTTAAAATCGACAGATACGCAGTATTTT.

This clonotype showed up many times. The chain has TRBV29-1 and TRBJ2-2; unclear D gene. This CDR3 is built from 12 residues. Germline CDR1 SQVTM, CDR2 ANQGSEA. Trimming shortened V by 7 bases and J by 3 bases, and 9 bases separated the two germline ends. DNA of the CDR3: TGCAGCGCTGGGTGGGACACCGGGGAGCTGTTTTTT. It codes for CSAGWDTGELFF.

The table lists this clonotype with many counts. CDR3 sequence: CASSKRAGLGSNQPQHF. In nucleotides, the CDR3 is TGTGCCAGCAGTAAAAGGGCAGGGTTGGGGAGCAATCAGCCCCAGCATTTT. V gene TRBV12-3 or TRBV12-4 combines with J gene TRBJ1-5; D may be TRBD1 (5 bases). The CDR3 covers 17 residues. The germline V and J ends were trimmed by 5 bases and 1 base, with 18 bases remaining between them.

Many counts were recorded for this clonotype. The V call is TRBV2, the J call TRBJ1-1; tentative D call: TRBD1 (5 bases). Germline CDR1 SNHLY, CDR2 FYNNEI. The CDR3 is 13 residues long. The ends were cut back, 2 bases at V and 3 bases at J, with 7 bases in the middle. CDR3 coding DNA: TGTGCCAGCAGTGAACAGGGTCACACTGAAGCTTTCTTT. Protein sequence: CASSEQGHTEAFF.

The sample holds many counts of this clonotype. V is TRBV20-1 and J is TRBJ2-3; D is unclear. V lost 4 bases to trimming and J lost 2 bases, with 4 bases between them. The CDR3 length is 11 residues. Germline CDR1 is DFQATT and CDR2 is SNEGSKA (reference sequence). The CDR3 DNA is TGCAGTGCTACCTACACAGATACGCAGTATTTT. Protein sequence: CSATYTDTQYF.

J is TRBJ2-2 and V is TRBV25-1; unclear D gene. The V gene lost 3 bases and the J gene lost 7 bases, with 6 bases spanning the gap. CDR3 length: 12 amino acids. Germline V gene data show CDR1 as MGHDK and CDR2 as SYGVNS. CDR3 DNA sequence: TGTGCCAGCAGTGAGGTGGTCGGGGAGCTGTTTTTT. Translating it yields CASSEVVGELFF.

As to this clonotype: The junction and the germline gene differ at one end; a read error may be behind it. The chain couples TRBV7-2 to TRBJ2-1, with TRBD2 identical over 13 bases. The germline V gene has CDR1 SGHTA and CDR2 FQGNSA. The CDR3 is made up of 16 amino acids. CDR3 loop: CASSLGLAGGLNEQLF. Written as DNA, the CDR3 is TGTGCCAGCAGCTTAGGACTAGCGGGAGGATTGAATGAGCAGCTCTTC.